Each of the 30 T cell receptor beta chains below was sequenced from the same sample in a study of blood T cell repertoires in COVID-19 (dated by TCRdb to the early 2020s). Libraries were built with the immunoSEQ multiplex PCR assay. Here the immuneACCESS table is served through TCRdb, limited to in-frame sequences with V and J called. Missing clones are a known gap in these copies; in checked studies unresolved V genes cover under half, and the rest lacks a known reason. The sample data list some 320,000 clones, and approximately 91% of these were observed just once. Clones ranked in the top ten supply around 3.9% of the sample. The sequencing input was PBMCs or T cells enriched from blood (not recorded which). These receptors were collected from a woman in her 30s who had been exposed to COVID-19.

This rearrangement joins TRBV7-9 to TRBJ1-4, with 9 bases identical to TRBD1. Unmatched junction bases numbered 6, after V lost 7 bases and J lost 6 bases. The CDR3 runs to 14 residues. Looked up from germline, CDR1 is SEHNR and CDR2 is FQNEAQ (reference sequence). The CDR3 DNA sequence: TGTGCCAGCAACTCAAGGACAGGGGATGAAAAACTGTTTTTT. Translated: CASNSRTGDEKLFF.

The V gene is TRBV21-1, the J gene TRBJ2-2; the listed D gene, TRBD2, was not tested against the DNA. TRBV21-1 is a pseudogene. This CDR3 spans 17 amino acids. Here the CDR3 DNA reads TGTGCCAGCAGCAAATTTTTAGCGGGGGGAAACACCGGGGAGCTGTTTTTT. This sequence encodes CASSKFLAGGNTGELFF.

The chain links TRBV19 to TRBJ1-6; 7 nucleotides agree with TRBD1. J gave up 7 bases and V 6 bases, and 6 bases lay outside the gene matches. The CDR3 length is 14 residues. Germline values: CDR1 LNHDA, CDR2 SQIVND (reference sequence). CDR3 sequence (DNA): TGTGCCAGTAGGTACGTGGACAGGAATTCACCCCTCCACTTT. As protein: CASRYVDRNSPLHF.

This clone appeared a few times. J is TRBJ1-6 and V is TRBV13; a possible D gene is TRBD1 (6 bases). The V and J ends lost 5 bases and 8 bases respectively, with 10 bases between them. The CDR3 has 13 residues. CDR1 is PRHDT and CDR2 is FYEKMQ in the germline V gene (reference sequence). CDR3 sequence (DNA): TGTGCCAGCAGCCCCGACAGGTATTCACCCCTCCACTTT. Its translation: CASSPDRYSPLHF.

This clone was observed a handful of times. The genes are TRBV6-5 and TRBJ2-7, with a possible D match to TRBD1 (6 bases). CDR1 and CDR2 from the germline V gene are MNHEY and SVGAGI. V shed 0 bases and J shed 0 bases, with 9 bases lying between them. The CDR3 has 15 amino acids. The CDR3 coding sequence is TGTGCCAGCAGTTACTCAGGGGGTTCCTCCTACGAGCAGTACTTC. Amino acid sequence: CASSYSGGSSYEQYF.

The chain links TRBV19 to TRBJ2-1, with 8 bases fitting TRBD2. The CDR3 runs to 15 residues. The germline V gene has CDR1 LNHDA and CDR2 SQIVND (reference sequence). The V segment lost 7 bases and the J segment 4 bases; nucleotides outside the gene matches: 9. The CDR3 bases are TGTGCCAGTATGGATCGGCGGGGGGCTTACAATGAGCAGTTCTTC. It translates to CASMDRRGAYNEQFF.

The gene calls are TRBV6-5 and TRBJ2-1; the match to TRBD2 covers 9 bases. There are 15 residues in the CDR3. The germline gives CDR1 MNHEY, CDR2 SVGAGI. V lost 7 bases to trimming and J lost 3 bases; unmatched junction nucleotides: 7. The CDR3 is CASIRLAGFYNEQFF. The CDR3 DNA follows: TGTGCCAGCATAAGGCTAGCGGGGTTCTACAATGAGCAGTTCTTC.

The chain joins TRBV9 to TRBJ2-2; TRBD1 aligns across 7 bases. This CDR3 is 14 amino acids long. V lost 3 bases, J lost 1 base, and 0 bases stayed unmatched. CDR1 and CDR2 (germline): SGDLS, YYNGEE. This CDR3 reads CASSGQGNTGELFF. CDR3 sequence (DNA): TGTGCCAGCAGCGGACAGGGGAACACCGGGGAGCTGTTTTTT.

This chain links TRBV12-2 with TRBJ1-1; the D call in the table, TRBD1, was not verified against the DNA. TRBV12-2 is tagged as a pseudogene. CDR3 length equals 17 residues. The CDR3 nucleotides read TGTGCAAGTCGCTTACCTAAAAAGACAGAGATGAACACTGAAGCTTTCTTT. This sequence encodes CASRLPKKTEMNTEAFF.

The chain carries TRBV12-3 or TRBV12-4 and TRBJ2-7, with a possible D match to TRBD1 (5 bases). The CDR3 is 13 residues long. V lost 3 bases to trimming and J lost 3 bases, with 9 bases between them. The CDR3 DNA reads TGTGCCAGCAGTTTGCAGGGTCACTACGAGCAGTACTTC. Protein product: CASSLQGHYEQYF.

The chain carries TRBV6-5 and TRBJ1-2; possible D gene TRBD1, 5 bases. Looked up from germline, CDR1 is MNHEY and CDR2 is SVGAGI. With 6 bases removed from V and 7 bases from J, the gap between germline ends came to 12 bases. CDR3 size: 12 residues. CDR3 bases: TGTGCCAGCAGCCCATGGGGCTTTGGCTACACCTTC. This translates into CASSPWGFGYTF.

This clone was detected only once. The rearrangement links TRBV7-3 to TRBJ2-5, with D unclear. CDR3 length: 13 residues. The germline gives CDR1 SGHTA, CDR2 FQGTGA. Trimming took off 5 bases at V and 5 bases at J, with 12 bases between the two ends. CDR3 DNA sequence: TGTGCCAGCAGCCCTGGTCCTCGGGAGACCCAGTACTTC. This translates into CASSPGPRETQYF.

V is TRBV19 and J is TRBJ1-6; weak D call: TRBD1 (5 bases). The CDR3 covers 13 residues. The V end lost 5 bases, the J end lost 9 bases, and 11 bases lay between the germline ends. Per germline, CDR1 LNHDA and CDR2 SQIVND (reference sequence). CDR3 DNA: TGTGCCAGTAGTGGGGATAGGGGTTCACCCCTCCACTTT. The encoded protein is CASSGDRGSPLHF.

This sequence joins TRBV6-5 and TRBJ1-4; D unresolved. The germline V gene encodes CDR1 MNHEY and CDR2 SVGAGI. Between the trimmed V and J ends, which lost 0 bases and 8 bases, there was a span of 10 bases. This CDR3 spans 14 amino acids. DNA for the CDR3: TGTGCCAGCAGTTACTCCCCCGCAGGAGAAAAACTGTTTTTT. Encoded protein: CASSYSPAGEKLFF.

This chain joins TRBV6-1 and TRBJ1-2, with TRBD1 matching 8 bases. The CDR3 has 16 amino acids. Germline V CDR1 and CDR2: MNHNS, SASEGT. Trimming cost V 4 bases and J 7 bases; bases outside gene matches: 14. The CDR3 sequence: CASSVETGALVGGYTF. CDR3 DNA sequence: TGTGCCAGCAGTGTGGAGACAGGGGCCCTTGTAGGTGGCTACACCTTC.

In nucleotides, the CDR3 is TGTGCCGCGAAGAGGGACTATGGGTATAATGAGCAGTTCTTC. This codes for CAAKRDYGYNEQFF. The chain couples TRBV2 to TRBJ2-1, with 7 bases identical to TRBD2. The trim removed 11 bases at V and 7 bases at J, leaving 14 bases unmatched. This CDR3 is built from 14 residues. CDR1 is SNHLY, CDR2 FYNNEI, per germline.

The rearrangement joins TRBV24-1 to TRBJ2-2, with 9 bases lining up with TRBD1. Trimming removed 1 base from V and 3 bases from J; junction bases left unmatched: 5. This CDR3 is 17 amino acids long. The germline V gene encodes CDR1 KGHDR and CDR2 SFDVKD. The CDR3, as DNA: TGTGCCACCAGTGATTTAGGGGGACAGGGAGACACCGGGGAGCTGTTTTTT. Protein product: CATSDLGGQGDTGELFF.

This sequence joins TRBV9 and TRBJ2-2; 9 bases are shared with TRBD2. V lost 0 bases, J lost 5 bases, and 11 bases stayed unmatched. Germline values: CDR1 SGDLS, CDR2 YYNGEE. CDR3 length: 18 amino acids. CDR3 amino acids: CASSVAGSGGLLTGELFF. In nucleotides, the CDR3 is TGTGCCAGCAGCGTAGCGGGTAGCGGGGGCCTTTTGACCGGGGAGCTGTTTTTT.

This CDR3 is CASSEVGAPTNEKLFF. DNA for the CDR3: TGTGCCAGTAGTGAGGTGGGAGCTCCAACTAATGAAAAACTGTTTTTT. V is TRBV19 and J is TRBJ1-4; D is ambiguous. The germline V gene has CDR1 LNHDA and CDR2 SQIVND (reference sequence). Trimming removed 5 bases from V and 0 bases from J, with 13 bases in between. The CDR3 runs 16 residues.

The V gene is TRBV6-4, the J gene TRBJ1-1; D may be TRBD1 (6 bases). From germline, CDR1 is MRHNA and CDR2 SNTAGT. The CDR3 is made up of 19 amino acids. The V end lost 5 bases, the J end lost 1 base, and 26 bases lay between the germline ends. CDR3 in DNA: TGTGCCAGCAGTCCCGAAAACGCGGACATGCAGGGGAGGAACACTGAAGCTTTCTTT. Its translation is CASSPENADMQGRNTEAFF.

The chain employs TRBV7-9 and TRBJ2-7, with 9 nucleotides matching TRBD2. Trimming at V came to 3 bases and at J to 7 bases, leaving 7 bases not matched to a gene. This CDR3 region has 14 residues. The germline V gene encodes CDR1 SEHNR and CDR2 FQNEAQ (reference sequence). Here the CDR3 reads CASSFGGGAWEQYF. The CDR3 DNA is TGTGCCAGCAGCTTCGGCGGGGGGGCTTGGGAGCAGTACTTC.

The chain combines TRBV7-9 with TRBJ1-3, with a tentative D call TRBD1 (6 bases). V lost 5 bases and J lost 9, with 11 bases in between. The CDR3 has 12 amino acids. Germline values: CDR1 SEHNR, CDR2 FQNEAQ (reference sequence). The CDR3 bases are TGTGCCAGCAGCCTCCGGGACACCACCATATATTTT. Translation: CASSLRDTTIYF.

This clone was found once. V and J are TRBV2 and TRBJ1-1, with unresolved D. Trimming took 4 bases from V and 3 from J, leaving 3 bases between them. Germline assignment: CDR1 SNHLY and CDR2 FYNNEI. This CDR3 is 11 amino acids long. The DNA of the CDR3 is TGTGCCAGCAGTGCCGACACTGAAGCTTTCTTT. Protein product: CASSADTEAFF.

Points on this clone: This same CDR3 is encoded by further DNA sequences in the sample. The V call is TRBV18, the J call TRBJ1-2; TRBD1 is a possible D gene (6 bases). The CDR3 consists of 13 residues. V shed 6 bases and J shed 4 bases, with 12 bases lying between them. Germline assignment: CDR1 KGHSH and CDR2 LQKENI. The CDR3 is CASSPDRSYGYTF. CDR3 in DNA: TGTGCCAGCTCCCCAGACAGGTCCTATGGCTACACCTTC. The entire variable domain, with the rest obtained from reference TRBV18 and TRBJ1-2, is as follows: NAGVMQNPRHLVRRRGQEARLRCSPMKGHSHVYWYRQLPEEGLKFMVYLQKENIIDESGMPKERFSAEFPKEGPSILRIQQVVRGDSAAYFCASSPDRSYGYTFGSGTRLTVV.

This sequence joins TRBV5-1 and TRBJ2-3; 11 bases map to TRBD2. The V gene end was trimmed by 0 bases and the J gene end by 3 bases; junction bases not matched to a gene: 3. CDR1 is SGHRS, CDR2 YFSETQ, per germline. The CDR3 is 16 residues long. CDR3 coding DNA: TGCGCCAGCAGCTTGGCCGGGACTAGCGGAACAGATACGCAGTATTTT. This codes for CASSLAGTSGTDTQYF.

In the case of this clone: Other DNA sequences from this sample encode an identical CDR3 as well. The genes are TRBV7-2 and TRBJ2-1; D is unclear. CDR1 is SGHTA and CDR2 is FQGNSA in the germline V gene. The CDR3 spans 15 residues. V shed 4 bases and J shed 0 bases, with 10 bases lying between them. The DNA for the CDR3 is TGTGCCAGCAGCTCCCGCGGCGGCTCCTACAATGAGCAGTTCTTC. Encoded protein: CASSSRGGSYNEQFF.

V and J are TRBV4-1 and TRBJ1-5; 9 positions match TRBD1. Losses at the gene ends were 4 bases for V and 7 bases for J; bases not matched to a gene: 11. CDR3 length equals 16 residues. Per germline, CDR1 MGHRA and CDR2 YSYEKL. The CDR3 region has the DNA TGCGCCAGCAGCCCCTTCCCGGCAGGACAGGGGCAGCCCCAGCATTTT. It specifies CASSPFPAGQGQPQHF.

This chain links TRBV12-5 with TRBJ2-5, with 10 bases identical to TRBD2. Unmatched junction bases numbered 7, after V lost 4 bases and J lost 5 bases. Germline V lookup: CDR1 LGHNT, CDR2 FRNRAP. CDR3 length: 15 amino acids. CDR3 coding DNA: TGTGCTAGTGGTTGGGAAGCGGGGGGGCCTGAGACCCAGTACTTC. This translates into CASGWEAGGPETQYF.

The genes are TRBV4-1 and TRBJ1-2; D possibly corresponds to TRBD1 (6 bases). The V and J ends lost 0 bases and 1 base respectively, with 12 bases between them. Germline CDR1 MGHRA, CDR2 YSYEKL. There are 16 residues in the CDR3. CDR3 sequence reads: CASSQEGGAYNYGYTF. In nucleotides, the CDR3 is TGCGCCAGCAGCCAAGAAGGGGGAGCATATAACTATGGCTACACCTTC.

This clone was picked up one time. This sequence joins TRBV24-1 and TRBJ1-1; tentatively, D is TRBD1 (6 bases). V dropped 3 bases and J dropped 3 bases, with 16 bases sitting between them. The CDR3 is 16 amino acids. From germline, CDR1 is KGHDR and CDR2 SFDVKD. CDR3: CATSDPHRAEDTEAFF. CDR3 bases: TGTGCCACCAGTGATCCTCACAGGGCGGAGGACACTGAAGCTTTCTTT.